This T cell receptor beta chain appears in the sequencing data of a study of neurological immune-mediated disorders. After removal of 4 bases from V and 3 bases from J, the junction contained 13 bases not matched to a gene. There are 17 residues in the CDR3. The germline gives CDR1 SGHRS, CDR2 YFSETQ. Many counts were recorded for this clonotype. Synthesis of cDNA used 5'RACE (with 10-nucleotide random UMIs). One entry per CDR3 protein results from TCRdb running MiXCR on the 5' RACE reads. The sample lists roughly 88,000 distinct CDR3 sequences; roughly 3.2% were seen once. This TCR derives from a woman aged 45 to 65 with multiple sclerosis. The source material was PBMCs. The chain carries TRBV5-1 and TRBJ1-1; 9 bases match TRBD1. For the CDR3, the DNA is TGCGCCAGCAGCAGACAATCGACAGGGGGTGTTCACACTGAAGCTTTCTTT. It specifies CASSRQSTGGVHTEAFF.